This T cell receptor (beta chain) appears in the sequencing data of a study of identical twins. Study-wide points: Weaker excess twin sharing was seen among beta out-of-frame sequences. High-abundance cord blood beta clonotypes had fewer insertions; memory repertoires showed none.

The CDR3 sequence is 12 residues long. The germline CDR1 and CDR2 sequences are SGHAT and FQNNGV. Trimming left V 5 bases short and J 10 bases short, with 14 bases between. TCRdb passed the 5' RACE reads through MiXCR, listing each CDR3 protein once. The sample yields roughly 750,000 distinct CDR3 sequences, less than 25% seen once. Many counts were recorded for this clonotype. Its antigen is unidentified. The same data also contributed to another study, on T cells expressing NK-cell markers. This second study notes: It was from sorted CD3+CD56+NKG2C+, CD3+CD56+NKG2C- and CD3+CD56-NKG2C+ T cells that TCR beta repertoires came.

The source of this sequence is a young woman in good health. Sequenced: PBMCs. The rearrangement joins TRBV11-2 to TRBJ1-1; the D gene is possibly TRBD1 (5 bases). The CDR3 bases are TGTGCCAGCAGCCCGGGGCCCGCAGGAGCTTTCTTT. This sequence encodes CASSPGPAGAFF.